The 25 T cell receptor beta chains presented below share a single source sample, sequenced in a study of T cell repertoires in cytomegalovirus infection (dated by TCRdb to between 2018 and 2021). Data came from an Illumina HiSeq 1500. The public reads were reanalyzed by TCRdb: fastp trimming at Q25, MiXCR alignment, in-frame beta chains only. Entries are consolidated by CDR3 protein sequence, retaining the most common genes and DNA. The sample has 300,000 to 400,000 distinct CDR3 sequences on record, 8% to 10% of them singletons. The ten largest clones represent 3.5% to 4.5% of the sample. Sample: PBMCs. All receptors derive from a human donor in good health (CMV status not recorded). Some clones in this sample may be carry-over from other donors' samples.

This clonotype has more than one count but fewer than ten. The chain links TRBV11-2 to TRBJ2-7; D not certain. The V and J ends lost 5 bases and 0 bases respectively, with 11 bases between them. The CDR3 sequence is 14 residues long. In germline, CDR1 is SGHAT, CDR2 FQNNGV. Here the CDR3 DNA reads TGTGCCAGCAGCCAGTTAGGTGGCTCCTACGAGCAGTACTTC. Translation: CASSQLGGSYEQYF. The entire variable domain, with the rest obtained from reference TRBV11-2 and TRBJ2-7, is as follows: EAGVAQSPRYKIIEKRQSVAFWCNPISGHATLYWYQQILGQGPKLLIQFQNNGVVDDSQLPKDRFSAERLKGVDSTLKIQPAKLEDSAVYLCASSQLGGSYEQYFGPGTRLTVT.

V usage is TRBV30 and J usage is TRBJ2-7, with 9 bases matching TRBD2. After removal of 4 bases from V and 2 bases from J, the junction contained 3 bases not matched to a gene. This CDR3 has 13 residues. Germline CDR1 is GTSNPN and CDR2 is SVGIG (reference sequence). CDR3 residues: CAWKAGGTYEQYF. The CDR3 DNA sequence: TGTGCCTGGAAAGCGGGAGGTACCTACGAGCAGTACTTC.

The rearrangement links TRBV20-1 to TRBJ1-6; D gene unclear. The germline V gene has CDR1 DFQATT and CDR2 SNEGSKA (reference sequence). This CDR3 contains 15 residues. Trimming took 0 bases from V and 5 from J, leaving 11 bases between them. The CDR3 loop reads CSARDKGWDNSPLHF. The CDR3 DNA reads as TGCAGTGCTAGAGATAAAGGGTGGGATAATTCACCCCTCCACTTT.

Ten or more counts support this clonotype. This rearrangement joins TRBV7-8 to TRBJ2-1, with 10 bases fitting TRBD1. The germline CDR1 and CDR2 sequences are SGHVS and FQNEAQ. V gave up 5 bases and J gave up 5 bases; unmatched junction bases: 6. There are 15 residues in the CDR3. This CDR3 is CASSPWTGGNNEQFF. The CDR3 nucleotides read TGTGCCAGCAGCCCGTGGACAGGGGGGAACAATGAGCAGTTCTTC.

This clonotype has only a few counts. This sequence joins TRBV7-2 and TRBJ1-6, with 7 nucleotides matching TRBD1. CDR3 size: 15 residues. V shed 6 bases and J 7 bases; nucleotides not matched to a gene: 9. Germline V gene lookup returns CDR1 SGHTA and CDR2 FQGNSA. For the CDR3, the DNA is TGTGCCAGCAGAATCGGACAGGATACAAATTCACCCCTCCACTTT. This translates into CASRIGQDTNSPLHF.

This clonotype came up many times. CDR3: CASSRRLAGGREETQYF. CDR3 DNA sequence: TGTGCCAGCAGCCGTAGACTAGCGGGGGGTAGAGAAGAGACCCAGTACTTC. The chain has TRBV7-9 and TRBJ2-5; TRBD2 matches at 13 bases. CDR3 size: 17 residues. CDR1 and CDR2 (germline): SEHNR, FQNEAQ (reference sequence). Trimming removed 5 bases from V and 3 bases from J; junction bases left unmatched: 9. The variable domain in full, with the rest retrieved from reference TRBV7-9 and TRBJ2-5, is DTGVSQNPRHKITKRGQNVTFRCDPISEHNRLYWYRQTLGQGPEFLTYFQNEAQLEKSRLLSDRFSAERPKGSFSTLEIQRTEQGDSAMYLCASSRRLAGGREETQYFGPGTRLLVL.

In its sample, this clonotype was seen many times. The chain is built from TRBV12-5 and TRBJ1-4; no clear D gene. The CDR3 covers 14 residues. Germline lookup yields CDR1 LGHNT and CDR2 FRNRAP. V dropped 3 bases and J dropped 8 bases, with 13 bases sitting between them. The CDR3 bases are TGTGCTAGTGGTTTTTCGACCGCGACGGAAAAACTGTTTTTT. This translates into CASGFSTATEKLFF.

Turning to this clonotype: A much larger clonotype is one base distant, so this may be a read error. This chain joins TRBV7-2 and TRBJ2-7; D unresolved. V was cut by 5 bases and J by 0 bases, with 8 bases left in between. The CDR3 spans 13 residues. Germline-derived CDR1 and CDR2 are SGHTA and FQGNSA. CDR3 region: CASSRLPSYEQYF. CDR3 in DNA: TGTGCCAGCAGCCGCCTCCCCTCCTACGAGCAGTACTTC.

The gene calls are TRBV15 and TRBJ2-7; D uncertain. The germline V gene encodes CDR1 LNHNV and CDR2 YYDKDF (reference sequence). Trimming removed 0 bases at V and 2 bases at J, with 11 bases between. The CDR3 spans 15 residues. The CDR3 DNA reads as TGTGCCACCAGCAGAGATGCGGCAGCAACCTACGAGCAGTACTTC. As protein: CATSRDAAATYEQYF.

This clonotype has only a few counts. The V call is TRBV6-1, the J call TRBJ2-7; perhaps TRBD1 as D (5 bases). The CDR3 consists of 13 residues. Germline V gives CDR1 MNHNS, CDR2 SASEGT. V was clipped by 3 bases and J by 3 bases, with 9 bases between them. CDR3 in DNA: TGTGCCAGCAGTGAGGGGCGAAACTACGAGCAGTACTTC. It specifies CASSEGRNYEQYF.

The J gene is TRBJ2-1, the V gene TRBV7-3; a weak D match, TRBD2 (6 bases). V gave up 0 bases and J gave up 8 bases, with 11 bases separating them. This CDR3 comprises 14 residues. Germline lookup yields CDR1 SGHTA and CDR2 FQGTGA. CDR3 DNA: TGTGCCAGCAGCTTAACCGGGGGTACCGATGAGCAGTTCTTC. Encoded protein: CASSLTGGTDEQFF. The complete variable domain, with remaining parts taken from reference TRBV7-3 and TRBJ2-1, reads GAGVSQTPSNKVTEKGKYVELRCDPISGHTALYWYRQSLGQGPEFLIYFQGTGAADDSGLPNDRFFAVRPEGSVSTLKIQRTERGDSAVYLCASSLTGGTDEQFFGPGTRLTVL.

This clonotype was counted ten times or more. CDR3 sequence: CASSPKDTAYGYTF. For the CDR3, the DNA is TGTGCCAGCAGCCCCAAGGACACGGCCTATGGCTACACCTTC. J is TRBJ1-2 and V is TRBV7-8; TRBD1 is a possible D gene (5 bases). In germline, CDR1 is SGHVS, CDR2 FQNEAQ. The CDR3 has 14 amino acids. V lost 5 bases and J 4 bases, leaving 14 bases between the germline ends.

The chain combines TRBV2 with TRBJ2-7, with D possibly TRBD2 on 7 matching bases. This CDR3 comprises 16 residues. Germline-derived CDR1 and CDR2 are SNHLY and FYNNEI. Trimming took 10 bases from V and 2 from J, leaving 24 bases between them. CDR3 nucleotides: TGTGCCACCAACGCCCGCAAGGGGGGGGCGCCCTACGAGCAGTACTTC. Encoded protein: CATNARKGGAPYEQYF.

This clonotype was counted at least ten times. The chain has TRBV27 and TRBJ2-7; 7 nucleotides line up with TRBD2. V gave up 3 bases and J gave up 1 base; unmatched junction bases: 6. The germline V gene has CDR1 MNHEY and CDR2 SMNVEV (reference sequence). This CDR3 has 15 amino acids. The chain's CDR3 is CASSFRFSGSYEQYF. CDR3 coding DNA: TGTGCCAGCAGTTTCCGGTTTAGCGGGTCCTACGAGCAGTACTTC.

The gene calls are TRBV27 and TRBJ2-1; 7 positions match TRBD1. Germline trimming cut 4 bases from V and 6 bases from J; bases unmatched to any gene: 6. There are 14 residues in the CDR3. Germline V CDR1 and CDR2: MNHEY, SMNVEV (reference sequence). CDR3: CASSSPGTVNEQFF. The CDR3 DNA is TGTGCCAGCAGTTCTCCCGGGACAGTCAATGAGCAGTTCTTC.

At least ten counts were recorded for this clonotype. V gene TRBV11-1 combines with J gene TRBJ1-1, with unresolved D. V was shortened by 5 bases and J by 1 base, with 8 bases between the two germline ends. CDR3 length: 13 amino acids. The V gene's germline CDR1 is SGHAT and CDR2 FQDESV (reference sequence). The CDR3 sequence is CASSPRANTEAFF. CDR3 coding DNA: TGTGCCAGCAGCCCCCGGGCGAACACTGAAGCTTTCTTT.

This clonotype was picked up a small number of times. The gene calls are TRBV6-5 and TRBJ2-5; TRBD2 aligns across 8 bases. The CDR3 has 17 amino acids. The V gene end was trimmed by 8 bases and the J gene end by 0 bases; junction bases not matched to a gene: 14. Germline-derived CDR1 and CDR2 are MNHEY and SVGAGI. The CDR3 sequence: CASARARGGSYQETQYF. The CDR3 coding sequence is TGTGCCAGCGCACGAGCCCGCGGGGGGTCGTACCAAGAGACCCAGTACTTC.

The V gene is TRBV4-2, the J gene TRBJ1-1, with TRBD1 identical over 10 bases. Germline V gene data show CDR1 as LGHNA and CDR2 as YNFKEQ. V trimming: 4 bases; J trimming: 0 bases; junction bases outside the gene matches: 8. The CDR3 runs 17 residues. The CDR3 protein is CASSRGGQGFLNTEAFF. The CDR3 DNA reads TGTGCCAGCAGCCGGGGGGGACAGGGGTTCTTGAACACTGAAGCTTTCTTT.

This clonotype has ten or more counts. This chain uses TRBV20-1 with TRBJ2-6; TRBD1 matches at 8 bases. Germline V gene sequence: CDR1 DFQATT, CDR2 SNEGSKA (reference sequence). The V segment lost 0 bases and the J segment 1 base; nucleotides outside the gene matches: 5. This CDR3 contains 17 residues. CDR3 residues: CSARDWQGASGANVLTF. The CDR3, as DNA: TGCAGTGCTAGAGATTGGCAGGGGGCGTCTGGGGCCAACGTCCTGACTTTC.

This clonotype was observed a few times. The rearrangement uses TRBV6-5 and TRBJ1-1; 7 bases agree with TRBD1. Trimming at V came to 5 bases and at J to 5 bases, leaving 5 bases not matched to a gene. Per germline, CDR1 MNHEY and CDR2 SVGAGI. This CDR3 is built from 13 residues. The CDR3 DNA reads TGTGCCAGCAGTGCGACAGGGTTGACTGAAGCTTTCTTT. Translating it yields CASSATGLTEAFF.

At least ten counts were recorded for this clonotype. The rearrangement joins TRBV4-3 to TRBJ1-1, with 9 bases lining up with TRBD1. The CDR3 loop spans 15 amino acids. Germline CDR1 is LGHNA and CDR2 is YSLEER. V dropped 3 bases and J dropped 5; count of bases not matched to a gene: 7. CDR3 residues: CASSHAQGARTEAFF. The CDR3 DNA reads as TGCGCCAGCAGCCACGCACAGGGGGCGCGGACTGAAGCTTTCTTT.

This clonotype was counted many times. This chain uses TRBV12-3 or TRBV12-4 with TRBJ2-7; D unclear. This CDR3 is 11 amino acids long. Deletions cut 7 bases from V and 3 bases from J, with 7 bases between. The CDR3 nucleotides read TGTGCCAGCACCGCGCTCTACGAGCAGTACTTC. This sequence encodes CASTALYEQYF.

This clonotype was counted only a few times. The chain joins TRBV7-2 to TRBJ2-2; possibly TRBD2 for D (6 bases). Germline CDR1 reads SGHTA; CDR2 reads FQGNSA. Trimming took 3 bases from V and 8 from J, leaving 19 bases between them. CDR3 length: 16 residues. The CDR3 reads CASSFQPATAGGELFF. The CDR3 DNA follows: TGTGCCAGCAGCTTCCAACCGGCCACGGCGGGAGGGGAGCTGTTTTTT.

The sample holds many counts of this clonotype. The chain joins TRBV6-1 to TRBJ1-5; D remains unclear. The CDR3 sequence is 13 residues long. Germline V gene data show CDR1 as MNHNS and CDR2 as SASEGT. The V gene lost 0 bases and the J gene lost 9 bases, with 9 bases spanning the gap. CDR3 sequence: CASSEASRTPQHF. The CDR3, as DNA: TGTGCCAGCAGTGAAGCATCTCGGACGCCCCAGCATTTT.

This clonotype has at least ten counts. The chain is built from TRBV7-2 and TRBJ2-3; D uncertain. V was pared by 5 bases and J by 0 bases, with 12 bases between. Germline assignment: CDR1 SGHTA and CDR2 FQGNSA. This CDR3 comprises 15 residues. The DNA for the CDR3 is TGTGCCAGCAGCCGATCGCAGACTAGCACAGATACGCAGTATTTT. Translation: CASSRSQTSTDTQYF.